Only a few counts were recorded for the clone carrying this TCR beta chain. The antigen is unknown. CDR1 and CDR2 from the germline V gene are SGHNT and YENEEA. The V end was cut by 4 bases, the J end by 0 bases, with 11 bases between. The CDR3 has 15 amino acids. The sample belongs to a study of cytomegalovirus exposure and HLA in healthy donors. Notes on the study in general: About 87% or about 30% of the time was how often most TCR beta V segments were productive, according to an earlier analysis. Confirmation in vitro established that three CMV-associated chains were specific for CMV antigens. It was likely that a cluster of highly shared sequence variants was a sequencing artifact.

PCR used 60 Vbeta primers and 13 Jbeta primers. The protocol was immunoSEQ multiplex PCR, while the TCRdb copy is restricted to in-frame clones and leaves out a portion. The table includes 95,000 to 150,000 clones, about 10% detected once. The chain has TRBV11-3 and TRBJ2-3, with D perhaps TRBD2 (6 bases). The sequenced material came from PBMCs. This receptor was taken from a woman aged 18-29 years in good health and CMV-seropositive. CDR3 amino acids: CASSSGTSSTDTQYF. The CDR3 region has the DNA TGTGCCAGCAGCTCCGGGACTTCAAGCACAGATACGCAGTATTTT.